The next 29 T cell receptor beta chains were all read from a single sample in a study of T-cell reconstitution after alpha-beta-depleted transplantation in children. Unique molecular identifiers were used to barcode this TCRbeta library. TCRdb re-derived calls from the PCR reads in MiXCR, one entry per CDR3 protein. The data hold 220,000 or so distinct CDR3 sequences, with roughly 7.7% observed a single time. Sequencing was performed on PBMCs, mostly from graft donor cells, taken 180 days after TCRalphabeta/CD19-depleted stem cell transplant. These receptors were obtained from a male patient younger than 18 who had a stem cell transplant for acute lymphoblastic leukemia, so the T cells may come from the graft donor.

This clonotype was detected ten times or more. The genes are TRBV18 and TRBJ1-1; D uncertain. V was shortened by 3 bases and J by 7 bases, with 15 bases between the two germline ends. The CDR3 covers 14 residues. Germline V lookup: CDR1 KGHSH, CDR2 LQKENI. The CDR3 reads CASSPITAPFEAFF. The CDR3, as DNA: TGTGCCAGCTCACCGATTACAGCGCCTTTTGAAGCTTTCTTT.

This clonotype was found many times. The chain joins TRBV5-1 to TRBJ2-2; 7 bases fit TRBD1. V was clipped by 5 bases and J by 6 bases; unmatched bases: 10. Germline V gives CDR1 SGHRS, CDR2 YFSETQ. The CDR3 is 15 amino acids. The CDR3 here is CASRSGTVGSGELFF. As DNA, the CDR3 is TGCGCCAGCAGGTCCGGGACAGTAGGTTCCGGGGAGCTGTTTTTT.

This clonotype has ten or more counts. The chain links TRBV6-2 or TRBV6-3 to TRBJ2-7; TRBD1 is a possible D gene (6 bases). V was clipped by 6 bases and J by 6 bases, with 12 bases between them. The germline V gene has CDR1 MNHEY and CDR2 SVGEGT. The CDR3 is 12 residues long. CDR3 loop: CASSFTGSEQYF. In DNA, the CDR3 is TGTGCCAGCAGCTTTACAGGGTCCGAGCAGTACTTC.

This clonotype is a singleton in its sample. It may be a read error: a sequence one base away is much more abundant. This chain joins TRBV14 and TRBJ2-7; unclear D gene. CDR3 size: 12 residues. The germline CDR1 and CDR2 sequences are SGHDN and FVKESK. The CDR3 nucleotides are TGTGCCAGCAGCCAAGCGCCTTACGACCAGTACTTC. Residues: CASSQAPYDQYF.

This clonotype was counted at least ten times. This rearrangement joins TRBV21-1 to TRBJ2-3; the DNA was not compared with TRBD1, the D call given in the table. TRBV21-1 constitutes a pseudogene. This CDR3 spans 18 amino acids. CDR3 in amino acids: CASSKDRDREELGDTQYF. As DNA, the CDR3 is TGTGCCAGCAGCAAAGACCGGGACAGGGAAGAGCTAGGAGATACGCAGTATTTT.

This clonotype was recorded at least ten times. This chain joins TRBV20-1 and TRBJ1-2, with TRBD1 matching over 8 bases. The CDR3 contains 14 residues. Losses at the gene ends were 3 bases for V and 3 bases for J; bases not matched to a gene: 6. Germline loops: CDR1 DFQATT, CDR2 SNEGSKA (reference sequence). CDR3: CSARDRARDYGYTF. The CDR3 nucleotides read TGCAGTGCTAGGGACAGGGCCCGGGACTATGGCTACACCTTC.

This clonotype was seen many times. V usage is TRBV5-1 and J usage is TRBJ1-2; D possibly corresponds to TRBD1 (5 bases). This CDR3 is 17 amino acids long. V dropped 3 bases and J dropped 3 bases, with 21 bases sitting between them. Germline V gene data show CDR1 as SGHRS and CDR2 as YFSETQ. This chain's CDR3 is CASSSPTGRRDDYGYTF. The CDR3 nucleotides are TGCGCCAGCAGCTCGCCCACAGGTAGAAGGGATGACTATGGCTACACCTTC.

This clonotype has a count of ten or more. The chain uses TRBV9 and TRBJ2-7, with D possibly TRBD2 on 7 matching bases. The CDR3 consists of 13 residues. Trimming removed 6 bases from V and 6 bases from J, with 16 bases in between. Germline CDR1 and CDR2: SGDLS and YYNGEE. The CDR3 sequence: CASNRHGGAEQYF. The CDR3 DNA reads as TGTGCCAGCAACCGGCATGGGGGGGCCGAGCAGTACTTC.

This clonotype was detected many times. In nucleotides, the CDR3 is TGTGCCAGCAGACCTGAGCCCAACACCGGGGAGCTGTTTTTT. Its translation: CASRPEPNTGELFF. This chain uses TRBV2 with TRBJ2-2, with D hard to call. The germline CDR1 and CDR2 sequences are SNHLY and FYNNEI. Trimming left V 6 bases short and J 2 bases short, with 10 bases between. The CDR3 extends over 14 amino acids.

This clonotype was seen repeatedly, ten times or more. The chain couples TRBV9 to TRBJ2-3; 8 bases are a match to TRBD1. Germline CDR1 reads SGDLS; CDR2 reads YYNGEE. V trimming: 0 bases; J trimming: 8 bases; junction bases outside the gene matches: 17. The CDR3 length is 18 residues. DNA for the CDR3: TGTGCCAGCAGCGTAGGGAGGAGAGAGACAGGGGTAAGGAGTACGCAGTATTTT. It is translated as CASSVGRRETGVRSTQYF.

This clonotype has a count of ten or more. The chain combines TRBV11-2 with TRBJ1-2, with a weak D call TRBD1 (6 bases). CDR3 size: 15 residues. The germline V and J ends were trimmed by 5 bases and 4 bases, with 17 bases remaining between them. The V gene's germline CDR1 is SGHAT and CDR2 FQNNGV. The CDR3 DNA is TGTGCCAGCAGCCCTAGGGGGACGCCTCGCTATGGCTACACCTTC. This encodes CASSPRGTPRYGYTF.

The CDR3, as DNA: TGTGCCAGCAGTTTAGCAGCCGGACAGTTTCATAATTCACCCCTCCACTTT. Amino acids: CASSLAAGQFHNSPLHF. The chain carries TRBV12-3 or TRBV12-4 and TRBJ1-6; D possibly corresponds to TRBD1 (6 bases). V lost 0 bases and J 5 bases, leaving 14 bases between the germline ends. The CDR3 sequence is 17 residues long.

This clonotype was detected many times. The chain links TRBV7-9 to TRBJ1-1; no definite D call. V was clipped by 7 bases and J by 7 bases, with 19 bases between them. Germline V CDR1 and CDR2: SEHNR, FQNEAQ (reference sequence). The CDR3 contains 14 residues. CDR3 protein: CASILYPVPIEAFF. The DNA for the CDR3 is TGTGCCAGCATCCTTTACCCCGTACCCATTGAAGCTTTCTTT.

A few counts support this clonotype. The V gene is TRBV6-1, the J gene TRBJ2-5; possibly TRBD1 for D (5 bases). The CDR3 length is 14 residues. CDR1 MNHNS and CDR2 SASEGT come from the germline V gene. With 2 bases removed from V and 2 bases from J, the gap between germline ends came to 9 bases. Here the CDR3 DNA reads TGTGCCAGCAGTGAATGGCAGGGACAAGAGACCCAGTACTTC. Translation gives CASSEWQGQETQYF.

There are many counts of this clonotype. This rearrangement joins TRBV6-1 to TRBJ1-3; TRBD1 might be the D (5 bases). Trimming shortened V by 6 bases and J by 5 bases, and 11 bases separated the two germline ends. CDR3 length: 13 residues. CDR1 MNHNS and CDR2 SASEGT come from the germline V gene. The CDR3 here is CASSSTARNTIYF. CDR3 DNA: TGTGCCAGCAGCTCGACAGCAAGAAACACCATATATTTT.

This clonotype was picked up many times. The chain joins TRBV29-1 to TRBJ1-3; 9 bases line up with TRBD1. The CDR3 totals 15 residues. After removal of 6 bases from V and 0 bases from J, the junction contained 6 bases not matched to a gene. Germline lookup yields CDR1 SQVTM and CDR2 ANQGSEA. CDR3 coding DNA: TGCAGCGTCCCGGGACAGGGCACCTCTGGAAACACCATATATTTT. As protein: CSVPGQGTSGNTIYF.

Regarding this clonotype: This may stem from a read error, because a much larger clone lies one nucleotide away. This chain joins TRBV18 and TRBJ1-1, with 7 bases fitting TRBD1. CDR1 and CDR2 (germline): KGHSH, LQKENI. V was pared by 5 bases and J by 6 bases, with 9 bases of the junction left unmatched. The CDR3 contains 14 residues. The CDR3 is CASSFDRDGPEAFF. The DNA of the CDR3 is TGTGCCAGCTCATTCGACAGGGATGGCCCTGAAGCTTTCTTT.

This clonotype came up many times. The V gene is TRBV2, the J gene TRBJ2-2; D call uncertain. The germline CDR1 and CDR2 sequences are SNHLY and FYNNEI. The V gene lost 5 bases and the J gene lost 0 bases, with 10 bases spanning the gap. The CDR3 runs 15 residues. CDR3 residues: CASSQLGSNTGELFF. The CDR3 DNA reads as TGTGCCAGCAGTCAACTCGGATCGAACACCGGGGAGCTGTTTTTT.

This clonotype was counted at least ten times. This chain joins TRBV4-3 and TRBJ2-3; tentative D call: TRBD2 (5 bases). CDR1 is LGHNA and CDR2 is YSLEER in the germline V gene. V was clipped by 1 base and J by 4 bases, with 12 bases between them. The CDR3 is made up of 15 amino acids. In nucleotides, the CDR3 is TGCGCCAGCAGCCAAGGAGGGCAGGCCCCAGATACGCAGTATTTT. Translated, it gives CASSQGGQAPDTQYF.

At least ten counts were recorded for this clonotype. The V gene is TRBV19, the J gene TRBJ1-5; 9 nucleotides agree with TRBD1. Germline values: CDR1 LNHDA, CDR2 SQIVND (reference sequence). With V trimmed by 9 bases and J by 7 bases, 16 bases remained unmatched. The CDR3 has 16 residues. The CDR3 reads CASQREDRGYGQPQHF. For the CDR3, the DNA is TGTGCCAGCCAGAGAGAGGACAGGGGTTATGGGCAGCCCCAGCATTTT.

This clonotype was seen at least ten times. V is TRBV6-1 and J is TRBJ2-1; D unclear. The CDR3 covers 15 residues. The germline CDR1 and CDR2 sequences are MNHNS and SASEGT. Trimming removed 6 bases at V and 4 bases at J, with 16 bases between. The CDR3 loop is CASSRSSPQYNEQFF. In DNA, the CDR3 is TGTGCCAGCAGCCGCAGTTCCCCCCAGTACAATGAGCAGTTCTTC.

This clonotype was counted at least ten times. The gene calls are TRBV20-1 and TRBJ2-7, with D perhaps matching TRBD1 or TRBD2 (5 bases each). The CDR3 has 14 residues. V was pared by 3 bases and J by 3 bases, with 15 bases between. Looked up from germline, CDR1 is DFQATT and CDR2 is SNEGSKA (reference sequence). CDR3 loop: CSASLGTGLYEQYF. In DNA, the CDR3 is TGCAGTGCTAGCCTGGGGACGGGGCTCTACGAGCAGTACTTC.

There are many counts of this clonotype. This sequence joins TRBV3-1 and TRBJ2-1; 12 nucleotides align to TRBD1. The CDR3 loop spans 16 amino acids. The germline CDR1 and CDR2 sequences are LGHDT and YNNKEL (reference sequence). Trimming took 0 bases from V and 9 from J; bases not matched to a gene: 6. The CDR3 here is CASSQEGQGAWGEQFF. The CDR3 bases are TGTGCCAGCAGCCAAGAGGGACAGGGGGCCTGGGGTGAGCAGTTCTTC.

There are many counts of this clonotype. V is TRBV28 and J is TRBJ1-2; TRBD1 matches at 7 bases. This CDR3 is built from 13 residues. V lost 10 bases, J lost 6 bases, and 11 bases stayed unmatched. CDR1 and CDR2 (germline): MDHEN, SYDVKM. The CDR3 reads CATPTGKGNGYTF. CDR3 nucleotides: TGTGCCACCCCGACAGGGAAAGGGAATGGCTACACCTTC.

In nucleotides, the CDR3 is TGTGCCAGCAGTTTTGTCAGGGCGAACACCGGGGAGCTGTTTTTT. This translates into CASSFVRANTGELFF. The J gene is TRBJ2-2, the V gene TRBV12-3 or TRBV12-4; possible D gene TRBD1, 5 bases. The CDR3 has 15 residues. Trimming left V 3 bases short and J 0 bases short, with 8 bases between.

This clonotype was recorded many times. The chain has TRBV6-2 or TRBV6-3 and TRBJ1-1; the D is unclear. The CDR3 spans 15 residues. V was trimmed by 2 bases and J by 1 base, leaving 11 bases between them. Germline values: CDR1 MNHEY, CDR2 SVGEGT. CDR3 in DNA: TGTGCCAGCAGTTACCGTACCCTGGGGAACACTGAAGCTTTCTTT. Its protein is CASSYRTLGNTEAFF.

In this sample, this clonotype turned up many times. This sequence joins TRBV20-1 and TRBJ2-1; 8 bases map to TRBD2. The CDR3 has 14 amino acids. Germline loops: CDR1 DFQATT, CDR2 SNEGSKA (reference sequence). With 0 bases clipped from V and 4 bases from J, the junction kept 2 bases outside the gene matches. The CDR3 nucleotides read TGCAGTGCTAGAGATCGACTAGCGTACAATGAGCAGTTCTTC. This codes for CSARDRLAYNEQFF.

This clonotype was counted ten times or more. The CDR3 sequence: CASSLGGRDEGYTF. DNA for the CDR3: TGCGCCAGCAGCTTGGGGGGCAGGGATGAAGGCTACACCTTC. This chain connects TRBV5-1 to TRBJ1-2, with a possible D match to TRBD1 (5 bases). The length of the CDR3 is 14 residues. V was clipped by 0 bases and J by 8 bases, with 14 bases between them. CDR1 is SGHRS, CDR2 YFSETQ, per germline. Looking up the rest from reference TRBV5-1 and TRBJ1-2 gives the full variable domain: KAGVTQTPRYLIKTRGQQVTLSCSPISGHRSVSWYQQTPGQGLQFLFEYFSETQRNKGNFPGRFSGRQFSNSRSEMNVSTLELGDSALYLCASSLGGRDEGYTFGSGTRLTVV.

As for this clonotype: This sequence may be a read error, since a much larger clone differs from it by one base. This chain uses TRBV20-1 with TRBJ2-7; maybe TRBD2 (6 bases). Germline CDR1 reads DFQATT; CDR2 reads SNEGSKA (reference sequence). CDR3 length: 13 amino acids. The CDR3 spells CSARGGADYGQYF. DNA of the CDR3: TGCAGTGCTAGAGGAGGAGCGGACTACGGGCAGTACTTC.